The 21 T cell receptor beta chains reported below all come from one sample, sequenced in a study of a mutant IDH1 vaccine in newly diagnosed glioma. No antigen has been identified for these receptors. Time point of the sample: week 23, last vaccination. Topical imiquimod was applied with each vaccine dose, which held 300 ug of mutant IDH1 20-mer peptide. Libraries were prepared by immunoSEQ multiplex PCR; TCRdb keeps only in-frame clonotypes and omits some of them. The sample comprises roughly 38,000 clones, 60% to 85% of which are singletons, and around 6.5% rests with the top ten. The source was PBMCs, collected from a glioma patient whose treatment included an IDH1 peptide vaccine. These receptors came from a woman aged 40 to 49 with glioma. Some clones in this sample may be carry-over from other donors' samples.

The chain uses TRBV29-1 and TRBJ2-5, with TRBD1 matching over 9 bases. Germline CDR1 is SQVTM and CDR2 is ANQGSEA. The junction had 8 bases not matched to a gene; V was cut back by 8 bases and J by 4 bases. CDR3 length: 13 amino acids. The CDR3 nucleotides are TGCAGCACCCGACCGGGACAGGGAGAGACCCAGTACTTC. It specifies CSTRPGQGETQYF.

The V and J genes are TRBV10-3 and TRBJ1-1; D ambiguous. In germline, CDR1 is ENHRY, CDR2 SYGVKD. Trimming cost V 7 bases and J 0 bases, with 15 bases left between them. This CDR3 has 15 amino acids. CDR3: CAIKQAGRVNTEAFF. The CDR3 DNA sequence: TGTGCCATCAAGCAAGCCGGACGGGTGAACACTGAAGCTTTCTTT.

J is TRBJ2-2 and V is TRBV5-1, with 9 positions matching TRBD2. Germline V gene lookup returns CDR1 SGHRS and CDR2 YFSETQ. The CDR3 is 15 residues long. V gave up 1 base and J gave up 3 bases; unmatched junction bases: 1. CDR3 DNA sequence: TGCGCCAGCAGCTTGAGCGGGGGGTACACCGGGGAGCTGTTTTTT. It encodes CASSLSGGYTGELFF.

This rearrangement joins TRBV5-4 to TRBJ2-1; D is ambiguous. Germline CDR1 SGHNT, CDR2 YYREEE (reference sequence). The CDR3 sequence is 11 residues long. The V end was cut by 3 bases, the J end by 9 bases, with 7 bases between. CDR3 protein: CASSSGFEQFF. In DNA form, the CDR3 reads TGTGCCAGCAGCTCTGGGTTTGAGCAGTTCTTC.

The chain joins TRBV11-3 to TRBJ2-4, with 8 bases identical to TRBD1. Germline assignment: CDR1 SGHNT and CDR2 YENEEA. V was clipped by 7 bases and J by 4 bases; unmatched bases: 18. The CDR3 length is 18 residues. In nucleotides, the CDR3 is TGTGCCAGCACCGGGCATAATGGGACAGGTGGGGAAAAAAACATTCAGTACTTC. This encodes CASTGHNGTGGEKNIQYF.

The chain combines TRBV10-3 with TRBJ1-4, with D perhaps matching TRBD1 (5 bases). Germline V CDR1 and CDR2: ENHRY, SYGVKD. Trimming left V 5 bases short and J 4 bases short, with 14 bases between. CDR3 length equals 15 residues. The CDR3 DNA follows: TGTGCCATCAGTCCGGGGGGGTTTGATAATGAAAAACTGTTTTTT. Translated: CAISPGGFDNEKLFF.

The chain joins TRBV5-1 to TRBJ2-7, with 7 nucleotides matching TRBD2. Germline V gene lookup returns CDR1 SGHRS and CDR2 YFSETQ. V trimming: 0 bases; J trimming: 7 bases; junction bases outside the gene matches: 10. The CDR3 is 15 residues long. CDR3 in amino acids: CASSLEPGSGGEQYF. In nucleotides, the CDR3 is TGCGCCAGCAGCTTGGAACCAGGCTCGGGGGGAGAGCAGTACTTC.

The rearrangement joins TRBV5-6 to TRBJ2-7, with D uncertain. The germline V and J ends were trimmed by 0 bases and 7 bases, with 5 bases remaining between them. The CDR3 runs 11 residues. Germline V CDR1 and CDR2: SGHDT, YYEEEE. The DNA for the CDR3 is TGTGCCAGCAGCTTGGATTGGGAGCAGTACTTC. Translating it yields CASSLDWEQYF.

J is TRBJ1-2 and V is TRBV13; possible D gene TRBD1, 5 bases. This CDR3 contains 12 residues. Germline assignment: CDR1 PRHDT and CDR2 FYEKMQ (reference sequence). V dropped 3 bases and J dropped 6 bases, with 8 bases sitting between them. CDR3 sequence (DNA): TGTGCCAGCAGCTTTCCAGGGCATGGCTACACCTTC. Encoded protein: CASSFPGHGYTF.

The V and J genes are TRBV27 and TRBJ2-5; TRBD2 is a possible D gene (6 bases). Trimming cost V 6 bases and J 1 base, with 9 bases left between them. CDR1 is MNHEY, CDR2 SMNVEV, per germline (reference sequence). The CDR3 covers 13 residues. CDR3 nucleotides: TGTGCCAGCAGCCGGAGGGTCCAAGAGACCCAGTACTTC. Amino acids: CASSRRVQETQYF.

This clone was recorded a few times. The chain carries TRBV27 and TRBJ2-7, with a weak D call TRBD1 (6 bases). The V end lost 6 bases, the J end lost 2 bases, and 14 bases lay between the germline ends. CDR1 and CDR2 from the germline V gene are MNHEY and SMNVEV (reference sequence). This CDR3 region has 14 residues. The CDR3 spells CASRPRTEAYEQYF. In DNA, the CDR3 is TGTGCCAGCAGGCCGAGGACAGAAGCCTACGAGCAGTACTTC.

The J gene is TRBJ2-1, the V gene TRBV5-1; TRBD2 agrees at 8 bases. Germline CDR1 SGHRS, CDR2 YFSETQ. V lost 0 bases to trimming and J lost 9 bases; unmatched junction nucleotides: 5. The CDR3 is 14 amino acids. CDR3 region: CASSLDPGGSEQFF. The CDR3 DNA follows: TGCGCCAGCAGCTTGGACCCGGGAGGGAGTGAGCAGTTCTTC.

The gene calls are TRBV10-3 and TRBJ2-1; D unclear. CDR1 is ENHRY, CDR2 SYGVKD, per germline. V was shortened by 5 bases and J by 0 bases, with 14 bases between the two germline ends. CDR3 length: 16 residues. DNA for the CDR3: TGTGCCATCAGTTTAAGCTTCGTAAGCTCCTACAATGAGCAGTTCTTC. It is translated as CAISLSFVSSYNEQFF.

The rearrangement joins TRBV7-2 to TRBJ2-3, with D maybe TRBD1 (6 bases). The V gene lost 2 bases and the J gene lost 8 bases, with 14 bases spanning the gap. CDR1 and CDR2 from the germline V gene are SGHTA and FQGNSA. There are 14 residues in the CDR3. The CDR3 DNA sequence: TGTGCCAGCAGCTTATCACGCCCACAGGGTACGCAGTATTTT. This gives the protein CASSLSRPQGTQYF.

The gene calls are TRBV7-9 and TRBJ1-5; D not certain. Trimming pared 2 bases from V and 6 bases from J, leaving 5 bases between. The CDR3 runs to 12 residues. CDR1 is SEHNR and CDR2 is FQNEAQ in the germline V gene (reference sequence). Here the CDR3 reads CASSLPSQPQHF. As DNA, the CDR3 is TGTGCCAGCAGCTTACCCTCTCAGCCCCAGCATTTT.

This chain connects TRBV10-2 to TRBJ1-1; unclear D gene. The CDR3 covers 14 residues. Looked up from germline, CDR1 is WSHSY and CDR2 is SAAADI. Trimming shortened V by 4 bases and J by 4 bases, and 13 bases separated the two germline ends. Here the CDR3 DNA reads TGCGCCAGCAGTGGCTATGGCCGGGGCACTGAAGCTTTCTTT. Translated: CASSGYGRGTEAFF.

Only a few counts were recorded for this clone. DNA of the CDR3: TGTGCCAGCTGCCTAACCGGGCGTCCGAACAAGAGTTCACCCCTCCACTTT. It encodes CASCLTGRPNKSSPLHF. The chain employs TRBV7-2 and TRBJ1-6; D remains ambiguous. Trimming took off 8 bases at V and 9 bases at J, with 26 bases between the two ends. This CDR3 has 17 residues. The germline CDR1 and CDR2 sequences are SGHTA and FQGNSA.

This sequence joins TRBV19 and TRBJ2-1; 7 positions match TRBD1. Germline V gives CDR1 LNHDA, CDR2 SQIVND (reference sequence). Germline trimming cut 8 bases from V and 0 bases from J; bases unmatched to any gene: 7. CDR3 length: 15 residues. DNA of the CDR3: TGTGCCAGTGACGCCGGGACAGCCTCCTACAATGAGCAGTTCTTC. Protein sequence: CASDAGTASYNEQFF.

This chain uses TRBV4-3 with TRBJ2-3, with unresolved D. CDR1 and CDR2 from the germline V gene are LGHNA and YSLEER. This CDR3 is 13 amino acids long. Trimming took off 5 bases at V and 0 bases at J, with 6 bases between the two ends. Here the CDR3 reads CASSYKSTDTQYF. In DNA, the CDR3 is TGCGCCAGCAGCTATAAAAGCACAGATACGCAGTATTTT.

The gene calls are TRBV21-1 and TRBJ2-2; the D call in the table, TRBD2, was not verified against the DNA. TRBV21-1 is a recognized pseudogene. This CDR3 is 18 amino acids long. In nucleotides, the CDR3 is TGTGCCAGCAGCAAAGGCCCCATAGCGGGACGGAACACCGGGGAGCTGTTTTTT. This sequence encodes CASSKGPIAGRNTGELFF.

The chain links TRBV28 to TRBJ1-5; 8 nucleotides line up with TRBD1. J gave up 7 bases and V 5 bases, and 10 bases lay outside the gene matches. Germline loops: CDR1 MDHEN, CDR2 SYDVKM. CDR3 length equals 15 residues. This chain's CDR3 is CASSPRPGQGQPQHF. The CDR3 DNA sequence: TGTGCCAGCAGTCCCCGACCCGGACAGGGCCAGCCCCAGCATTTT.